The present T cell receptor beta chain was sequenced within a study of blood T cells in healthy people across ages. This CDR3 spans 14 amino acids. V was shortened by 6 bases and J by 2 bases, with 12 bases between the two germline ends. Per the germline V gene, CDR1 is LGHNT and CDR2 is FRNRAP. Sample-barcoded 5' priming and a J-beta primer mix drove a second PCR of 7 to 11 cycles. Via MiXCR, TCRdb re-called the 5' RACE reads, giving one row per CDR3 protein. The sample lists hundreds of thousands of distinct CDR3 sequences; approximately 25% were seen once. These data were also reused for a study on T cells of mothers and their children. Per that study: All donors were healthy and Caucasian; they were a few mothers and their six children. Every mother produced more than 8.5 million TCR beta CDR3 reads, whereas every child provided several million. Researchers report slightly higher, though non-significant, overlap in related mother-child pairs than in unrelated pairs.

The chain joins TRBV12-5 to TRBJ2-3, with D perhaps matching TRBD1 (6 bases). The specimen was blood. The clonotype was recovered from a boy aged 5-17 years in good health. The CDR3: CASGLDRTTDTQYF. Written as DNA, the CDR3 is TGTGCTAGTGGACTGGACAGAACCACAGATACGCAGTATTTT. Based on the CDR3 plus reference TRBV12-5 and TRBJ2-3, the full variable domain is DARVTQTPRHKVTEMGQEVTMRCQPILGHNTVFWYRQTMMQGLELLAYFRNRAPLDDSGMPKDRFSAEMPDATLATLKIQPSEPRDSAVYFCASGLDRTTDTQYFGPGTRLTVL.